Presented here are 32 T cell receptor beta chains from one specimen sequenced in a study of blood T cell repertoires in COVID-19. TCRdb keeps only in-frame clones here, not all; method: immunoSEQ multiplex PCR. The sample lists about 230,000 clones, about 86% seen once, with roughly 5.8% in the top ten. The source material was peripheral blood. The receptors stem from an older man with acute or convalescent COVID-19.

The genes are TRBV20-1 and TRBJ1-1, with D possibly being TRBD1 (5 bases). Germline-derived CDR1 and CDR2 are DFQATT and SNEGSKA (reference sequence). V dropped 4 bases and J dropped 5 bases, with 8 bases sitting between them. The CDR3 is 11 amino acids. CDR3 in DNA: TGCAGTGCTACTCCAGGGACTGAAGCTTTCTTT. Amino acids: CSATPGTEAFF.

This chain joins TRBV18 and TRBJ1-3; 9 bases fit TRBD1. Germline lookup yields CDR1 KGHSH and CDR2 LQKENI. The CDR3 runs 15 residues. The J segment lost 4 bases and the V segment lost 6 bases, leaving 7 bases of the junction unmatched. CDR3 sequence: CASSQTGQGGNTIYF. Here the CDR3 DNA reads TGTGCCAGCTCCCAAACGGGACAGGGCGGAAACACCATATATTTT.

The chain joins TRBV27 to TRBJ2-1; TRBD2 agrees at 13 bases. The CDR3 is 15 amino acids. Germline trimming cut 5 bases from V and 6 bases from J; bases unmatched to any gene: 4. Germline-derived CDR1 and CDR2 are MNHEY and SMNVEV (reference sequence). The CDR3, as DNA: TGTGCCAGCAGTACACTAGCGGGAGGGCCCAATGAGCAGTTCTTC. This encodes CASSTLAGGPNEQFF.

This clone appeared once. V usage is TRBV5-1 and J usage is TRBJ2-1; D possibly corresponds to TRBD2 (5 bases). V was shortened by 5 bases and J by 7 bases, with 7 bases between the two germline ends. The CDR3 contains 11 residues. Germline CDR1 reads SGHRS; CDR2 reads YFSETQ. In DNA form, the CDR3 reads TGCGCCAGCAGGGGCGGGAATGAGCAGTTCTTC. Protein sequence: CASRGGNEQFF.

This rearrangement joins TRBV5-4 to TRBJ2-4, with D hard to call. The germline CDR1 and CDR2 sequences are SGHNT and YYREEE (reference sequence). Trimming pared 0 bases from V and 1 base from J, leaving 8 bases between. The CDR3 loop spans 15 amino acids. DNA of the CDR3: TGTGCCAGCAGCTTGGACTTCCGGGCCAAAAACATTCAGTACTTC. This translates into CASSLDFRAKNIQYF.

In its sample, this clone was seen a few times. V usage is TRBV5-1 and J usage is TRBJ1-2, with D uncertain. V was cut by 3 bases and J by 1 base, with 7 bases left in between. This CDR3 region has 13 residues. Germline V gene sequence: CDR1 SGHRS, CDR2 YFSETQ. The CDR3 reads CASSSRINYGYTF. CDR3 bases: TGCGCCAGCAGCTCCAGGATTAACTATGGCTACACCTTC.

The chain links TRBV6-6 to TRBJ1-2; 11 bases agree with TRBD1. Losses at the gene ends were 6 bases for V and 5 bases for J; bases not matched to a gene: 8. The CDR3 loop spans 15 amino acids. Looked up from germline, CDR1 is MNHNY and CDR2 is SVGAGI (reference sequence). For the CDR3, the DNA is TGTGCCAGCAGAACCGGGACAGGGGGTCGGTATGGCTACACCTTC. This translates into CASRTGTGGRYGYTF.

The chain has TRBV6-5 and TRBJ2-1, with D possibly matching TRBD2 (6 bases). Deletions cut 11 bases from V and 3 bases from J, with 17 bases between. There are 14 residues in the CDR3. Germline CDR1 reads MNHEY; CDR2 reads SVGAGI. The CDR3 here is CAAIPGSNYNEQFF. The CDR3 DNA reads TGTGCCGCAATACCCGGGAGCAACTACAATGAGCAGTTCTTC.

The CDR3 protein is CSVDRGGGELFF. The CDR3 nucleotides read TGCAGCGTTGATAGGGGTGGCGGGGAGCTGTTTTTT. The chain couples TRBV29-1 to TRBJ2-2, with D possibly matching TRBD1 (5 bases). The ends were cut back, 3 bases at V and 7 bases at J, with 9 bases in the middle. Germline values: CDR1 SQVTM, CDR2 ANQGSEA. This CDR3 comprises 12 residues.

This clone has a single count. The gene calls are TRBV21-1 and TRBJ2-7; the table assigns TRBD2, which was not confirmed against the DNA. TRBV21-1 is described as a pseudogene. This CDR3 has 13 amino acids. The DNA of the CDR3 is TGTGCCAGCAGCAACGGGGGGCAGGAGGAGCAGTACTTC. Its translation is CASSNGGQEEQYF.

The V and J genes are TRBV5-1 and TRBJ2-2; a possible D gene is TRBD1 (5 bases). Germline V gene lookup returns CDR1 SGHRS and CDR2 YFSETQ. The V end lost 4 bases, the J end lost 0 bases, and 10 bases lay between the germline ends. The CDR3 contains 15 residues. For the CDR3, the DNA is TGCGCCAGCAGCCCCGGACAAGCGAACACCGGGGAGCTGTTTTTT. Its translation: CASSPGQANTGELFF.

The CDR3 DNA reads TGTGCCAGCTCACCGGTTGAATGGCAGGGTGCTAATGAAAAACTGTTTTTT. Translation gives CASSPVEWQGANEKLFF. This chain joins TRBV18 and TRBJ1-4, with a weak D call TRBD1 (5 bases). The CDR3 runs 17 residues. Trimming cost V 3 bases and J 3 bases, with 17 bases left between them. The germline V gene encodes CDR1 KGHSH and CDR2 LQKENI.

The J gene is TRBJ2-5, the V gene TRBV23-1; maybe TRBD1 (5 bases). TRBV23-1 belongs to the ORF category, with a function that is uncertain. V was trimmed by 2 bases and J by 1 base, leaving 14 bases between them. This CDR3 is built from 16 residues. CDR3 nucleotide sequence: TGCGCCAGCAGTCAAGGGGCAGGGCGATCCCAAGAGACCCAGTACTTC. Translating gives CASSQGAGRSQETQYF.

This clone was recorded only once. This CDR3 reads CAWSVLGVQGTQYF. CDR3 coding DNA: TGTGCCTGGAGTGTACTCGGGGTCCAAGGCACGCAGTATTTT. The genes are TRBV30 and TRBJ2-3; TRBD2 might be the D (5 bases). The CDR3 runs to 14 residues. Deletions cut 0 bases from V and 9 bases from J, with 16 bases between. The germline gives CDR1 GTSNPN, CDR2 SVGIG (reference sequence).

In this sample, this clone turned up a few times. The J gene is TRBJ2-7, the V gene TRBV5-4; a weak D match, TRBD2 (6 bases). CDR1 SGHNT and CDR2 YYREEE come from the germline V gene (reference sequence). Trimming removed 0 bases at V and 6 bases at J, with 22 bases between. The CDR3 is made up of 17 amino acids. The CDR3, as DNA: TGTGCCAGCAGCTTGGTGGGGACGGGAGTGACGGTCCCCGAGCAGTACTTC. Its translation is CASSLVGTGVTVPEQYF.

This rearrangement joins TRBV23-1 to TRBJ2-1, with D unclear. TRBV23-1 is an open reading frame, and its role is uncertain. This CDR3 has 13 residues. Trimming pared 6 bases from V and 8 bases from J, leaving 14 bases between. CDR3 sequence: CASRRDPRDEQFF. CDR3 in DNA: TGCGCCAGCAGGCGAGACCCCCGGGATGAGCAGTTCTTC.

A word on this clone: The sample has other DNA sequences that encode this CDR3 too. The J gene is TRBJ2-5, the V gene TRBV3-1 (or the pseudogene TRBV3-2); D call uncertain. The CDR3 has 12 amino acids. CDR1 is LGHDT, CDR2 YNNKEL, per germline (reference sequence). V was pared by 1 base and J by 5 bases, with 5 bases between. CDR3 coding DNA: TGTGCCAGCAGCCAAGTGTCGGAGACCCAGTACTTC. It encodes CASSQVSETQYF.

The chain combines TRBV6-2 or TRBV6-3 with TRBJ1-1; possibly TRBD1 for D (5 bases). With 5 bases removed from V and 0 bases from J, the gap between germline ends came to 10 bases. This CDR3 has 14 residues. The V gene's germline CDR1 is MNHEY and CDR2 SVGEGT. The DNA of the CDR3 is TGTGCCAGCAGTCGACAGCAGATGAACACTGAAGCTTTCTTT. Its translation: CASSRQQMNTEAFF.

CDR3 amino acids: CASSLLGDSQETQYF. The CDR3 nucleotides are TGCGCCAGCAGCTTGCTCGGGGACAGCCAAGAGACCCAGTACTTC. The genes are TRBV5-1 and TRBJ2-5, with TRBD1 identical over 7 bases. The trim removed 1 base at V and 1 base at J, leaving 4 bases unmatched. The germline V gene encodes CDR1 SGHRS and CDR2 YFSETQ. The CDR3 is made up of 15 amino acids.

The rearrangement uses TRBV7-6 and TRBJ2-3, with no clear D. The CDR3 has 11 amino acids. CDR1 is SGHVS and CDR2 is FNYEAQ in the germline V gene. V lost 4 bases and J lost 11, with 10 bases in between. In DNA form, the CDR3 reads TGTGCCAGCAGCTCGACTTTAGTGCAGTATTTT. Amino acids: CASSSTLVQYF.

The chain uses TRBV10-1 and TRBJ2-5; tentatively, D is TRBD2 (6 bases). The CDR3 sequence is 14 residues long. Germline lookup yields CDR1 WNHNN and CDR2 SYGVQD (reference sequence). V dropped 3 bases and J dropped 1 base, with 9 bases sitting between them. The CDR3 DNA follows: TGCGCCAGCAGTGATGGGGGACTCCAAGAGACCCAGTACTTC. This codes for CASSDGGLQETQYF.

The chain joins TRBV19 to TRBJ2-2; TRBD1 agrees at 12 bases. Looked up from germline, CDR1 is LNHDA and CDR2 is SQIVND (reference sequence). The V gene end was trimmed by 4 bases and the J gene end by 3 bases; junction bases not matched to a gene: 9. The CDR3 consists of 18 residues. The CDR3 nucleotides are TGTGCCAGTAGTAGGGGACAGGGGGCGAACGTCTACACCGGGGAGCTGTTTTTT. It translates to CASSRGQGANVYTGELFF.

The CDR3 region is CASSGGRGADNEQFF. In nucleotides, the CDR3 is TGCGCCAGCAGCGGAGGGAGGGGAGCTGATAATGAGCAGTTCTTC. This chain links TRBV5-1 with TRBJ2-1; TRBD2 agrees at 7 bases. The CDR3 covers 15 residues. J gave up 7 bases and V 4 bases, and 11 bases lay outside the gene matches. Germline CDR1 reads SGHRS; CDR2 reads YFSETQ. The full variable domain, completed using reference TRBV5-1 and TRBJ2-1, is KAGVTQTPRYLIKTRGQQVTLSCSPISGHRSVSWYQQTPGQGLQFLFEYFSETQRNKGNFPGRFSGRQFSNSRSEMNVSTLELGDSALYLCASSGGRGADNEQFFGPGTRLTVL.

The V and J genes are TRBV5-5 and TRBJ1-2, with 12 bases aligning to TRBD1. The CDR3 length is 16 residues. Germline loops: CDR1 SGHKS, CDR2 YYEKEE (reference sequence). The V gene end was trimmed by 3 bases and the J gene end by 8 bases; junction bases not matched to a gene: 11. The chain's CDR3 is CASSYFLGTGGEGYTF. DNA of the CDR3: TGTGCCAGCAGCTACTTTCTAGGGACAGGGGGCGAAGGCTACACCTTC.

The chain links TRBV10-3 to TRBJ2-7, with a possible D match to TRBD1 (6 bases). Germline V CDR1 and CDR2: ENHRY, SYGVKD. The CDR3 totals 11 residues. Deletions cut 5 bases from V and 6 bases from J, with 8 bases between. CDR3 residues: CAISWGPEQYF. The CDR3 nucleotides are TGTGCCATCAGTTGGGGGCCCGAGCAGTACTTC.

V gene TRBV7-2 combines with J gene TRBJ1-1; 9 bases map to TRBD1. Germline CDR1 is SGHTA and CDR2 is FQGNSA. J lost 4 bases, V lost 4 bases, and 16 bases had no gene match. The CDR3 contains 18 residues. CDR3 amino acids: CASSSLGTGISGGTEAFF. The CDR3 DNA follows: TGTGCCAGCAGCTCCCTGGGGACAGGGATTAGTGGGGGCACTGAAGCTTTCTTT.

The chain couples TRBV18 to TRBJ2-1, with D possibly being TRBD2 (5 bases). This CDR3 comprises 15 residues. V lost 2 bases and J lost 10, with 18 bases in between. CDR1 and CDR2 from the germline V gene are KGHSH and LQKENI. Here the CDR3 reads CASSPATKSVQEQFF. In nucleotides, the CDR3 is TGTGCCAGCTCACCAGCGACTAAGTCTGTCCAGGAGCAGTTCTTC.

J is TRBJ1-3 and V is TRBV28; D unclear. Trimming took 8 bases from V and 0 from J, leaving 14 bases between them. The CDR3 consists of 15 residues. Germline CDR1 is MDHEN and CDR2 is SYDVKM. DNA of the CDR3: TGTGCCAGCTTCTCGGAGCCTGACTCTGGAAACACCATATATTTT. It encodes CASFSEPDSGNTIYF.

V is TRBV19 and J is TRBJ1-5, with 7 bases identical to TRBD1. The V gene's germline CDR1 is LNHDA and CDR2 SQIVND (reference sequence). V shed 6 bases and J 6 bases; nucleotides not matched to a gene: 8. The CDR3 is 14 amino acids. The CDR3 spells CASRNTGVSQPQHF. The CDR3 DNA is TGTGCCAGTAGGAATACAGGGGTAAGTCAGCCCCAGCATTTT.

V is TRBV25-1 and J is TRBJ2-5; D gene unclear. V dropped 5 bases and J dropped 0 bases, with 4 bases sitting between them. The CDR3 loop spans 12 amino acids. Germline CDR1 is MGHDK and CDR2 is SYGVNS. DNA for the CDR3: TGTGCCAGCAGTACATACCAAGAGACCCAGTACTTC. The encoded protein is CASSTYQETQYF.

The chain employs TRBV27 and TRBJ2-2; no firm D call. In germline, CDR1 is MNHEY, CDR2 SMNVEV (reference sequence). V lost 4 bases to trimming and J lost 2 bases, with 2 bases between them. CDR3 length equals 12 residues. CDR3 coding DNA: TGTGCCAGCAGTTCTAACACCGGGGAGCTGTTTTTT. It specifies CASSSNTGELFF.

V usage is TRBV10-3 and J usage is TRBJ2-1, with 12 bases that match TRBD2. Germline CDR1 and CDR2: ENHRY and SYGVKD. V dropped 8 bases and J dropped 7; count of bases not matched to a gene: 6. This CDR3 has 14 residues. CDR3 bases: TGTGCCATCGCCCTAGCGGGAGGGCCAAATGAGCAGTTCTTC. The encoded protein is CAIALAGGPNEQFF.